Following are 12 T cell receptor beta chains from one sample sequenced in a study of T cell repertoires in cytomegalovirus infection. In TCRdb, the reads were re-called with MiXCR into one record per CDR3 protein. The table lists some 450,000 distinct CDR3 sequences, roughly 30% of them singletons. Sequenced input: PBMCs. The receptors stem from a human donor in good health (CMV status not recorded). Some clones in this sample may be carry-over from other donors' samples.

The rearrangement joins TRBV12-3 or TRBV12-4 to TRBJ1-6, with D tentatively TRBD1 (5 bases). Trimming stripped 4 bases from V and 11 bases from J, with 9 bases between. The CDR3 is made up of 12 amino acids. The CDR3 region is CASSSLGPPLHF. The CDR3 DNA reads as TGTGCCAGCAGTTCCCTGGGGCCACCCCTCCACTTT.

This clonotype was observed a few times. A much larger clone differs by one base, so this may be a read error. In DNA form, the CDR3 reads TGTGCCAGCTGGTGGGGGAGCGGGGGTCAAGAGACCCAGTACTTC. Encoded protein: CASWWGSGGQETQYF. The V and J genes are TRBV6-2 or TRBV6-3 and TRBJ2-5; TRBD2 aligns across 8 bases. The CDR3 runs 15 residues. Losses at the gene ends were 8 bases for V and 2 bases for J; bases not matched to a gene: 10. Germline CDR1 and CDR2: MNHEY and SVGEGT.

This clonotype was observed a handful of times. The chain carries TRBV7-9 and TRBJ1-2; no clear D gene. Germline lookup yields CDR1 SEHNR and CDR2 FQNEAQ (reference sequence). The CDR3 has 14 residues. The V end was cut by 1 base, the J end by 3 bases, with 9 bases between. This CDR3 reads CASSLEGLYYGYTF. The CDR3 DNA reads as TGTGCCAGCAGCTTAGAAGGGTTGTACTATGGCTACACCTTC.

CDR3 loop: CATSTQGAGKETQYF. The CDR3 DNA reads TGTGCCACCTCAACCCAGGGGGCCGGGAAAGAGACCCAGTACTTC. J is TRBJ2-5 and V is TRBV24-1; 8 positions match TRBD1. CDR1 is KGHDR, CDR2 SFDVKD, per germline. J gave up 3 bases and V 9 bases, and 11 bases lay outside the gene matches. The CDR3 has 15 residues.

This clonotype was seen at least ten times. The J gene is TRBJ2-3, the V gene TRBV7-6; 10 bases line up with TRBD2. V gave up 1 base and J gave up 0 bases; unmatched junction bases: 10. The length of the CDR3 is 19 residues. The germline gives CDR1 SGHVS, CDR2 FNYEAQ. CDR3 bases: TGTGCCAGCAGCTTAGTAGCGGGGGGCACCCGTACTAGCACAGATACGCAGTATTTT. It specifies CASSLVAGGTRTSTDTQYF.

This clonotype was seen a few times. Written as DNA, the CDR3 is TGTGCCAGCAGCTTAAATGGAGGACCTTACGAGCAGTACTTC. Its translation: CASSLNGGPYEQYF. The rearrangement joins TRBV7-2 to TRBJ2-7, with TRBD2 as a possible D gene (5 bases). The CDR3 spans 14 residues. The germline V gene has CDR1 SGHTA and CDR2 FQGNSA. Trimming shortened V by 2 bases and J by 4 bases, and 12 bases separated the two germline ends.

This clonotype was observed a handful of times. The V and J genes are TRBV6-6 and TRBJ2-5; no definite D call. Germline V gene data show CDR1 as MNHNY and CDR2 as SVGAGI (reference sequence). V dropped 6 bases and J dropped 2 bases, with 19 bases sitting between them. This CDR3 comprises 16 residues. This CDR3 reads CASSSLLTGAQETQYF. The CDR3 DNA reads TGTGCCAGCAGCTCCCTTCTAACCGGAGCACAAGAGACCCAGTACTTC.

The table lists this clonotype with many counts. V is TRBV6-1 and J is TRBJ2-1, with 8 bases that match TRBD1. The CDR3 has 15 amino acids. Germline V CDR1 and CDR2: MNHNS, SASEGT. Losses at the gene ends were 6 bases for V and 5 bases for J; bases not matched to a gene: 9. CDR3 nucleotides: TGTGCCAGCAGCCGGACAGGGATCAGAGACAATGAGCAGTTCTTC. The encoded protein is CASSRTGIRDNEQFF.

This chain links TRBV30 with TRBJ1-6; D remains ambiguous. The CDR3 runs to 15 residues. The V gene's germline CDR1 is GTSNPN and CDR2 SVGIG (reference sequence). V lost 4 bases and J 0 bases, leaving 10 bases between the germline ends. CDR3 sequence: CAWKARSSYNSPLHF. The CDR3 coding sequence is TGTGCCTGGAAGGCCAGAAGCTCCTATAATTCACCCCTCCACTTT.

The chain uses TRBV11-3 and TRBJ2-1; D gene ambiguous. CDR1 is SGHNT and CDR2 is YENEEA in the germline V gene. CDR3 length equals 14 residues. V was trimmed by 5 bases and J by 5 bases, leaving 13 bases between them. CDR3 loop: CASSLTQVNNEQFF. The CDR3 region has the DNA TGTGCCAGCAGCCTGACCCAGGTTAACAATGAGCAGTTCTTC.

This clonotype has ten or more counts. This rearrangement joins TRBV7-2 to TRBJ1-5; 7 bases align to TRBD1. The V gene end was trimmed by 3 bases and the J gene end by 6 bases; junction bases not matched to a gene: 14. The germline CDR1 and CDR2 sequences are SGHTA and FQGNSA. The CDR3 length is 17 residues. CDR3 in DNA: TGTGCCAGCAGCTTGGGGTTCGGGCGGGACAGTAGTCAGCCCCAGCATTTT. Translation: CASSLGFGRDSSQPQHF. The full variable domain, completed using reference TRBV7-2 and TRBJ1-5, is GAGVSQSPSNKVTEKGKDVELRCDPISGHTALYWYRQSLGQGLEFLIYFQGNSAPDKSGLPSDRFSAERTGGSVSTLTIQRTQQEDSAVYLCASSLGFGRDSSQPQHFGDGTRLSIL.

The genes are TRBV19 and TRBJ2-1; 14 bases are shared with TRBD2. The J segment lost 9 bases and the V segment lost 5 bases, leaving 9 bases of the junction unmatched. From germline, CDR1 is LNHDA and CDR2 SQIVND (reference sequence). There are 16 residues in the CDR3. The chain's CDR3 is CASSSRTSGGLGEQFF. CDR3 coding DNA: TGTGCCAGTAGTTCCCGGACTAGCGGGGGGTTAGGTGAGCAGTTCTTC.